What follows are 32 T cell receptor beta chains derived from one specimen sequenced in a study of shared clonotypes between healthy human individuals. The data were produced by immunoSEQ multiplex PCR, yet TCRdb's version contains in-frame clones alone and is incomplete. The data show approximately 2,000,000 clones, with 85% to 95% seen just once and approximately 0.4% held by the top ten. The specimen was naive CD4+ T cells from PBMCs. Subset specified: CD45RA+ positively selected. Receptors were obtained from a man between 18 and 35 years old in good health. Some clones in this sample may be carry-over from other donors' samples.

The chain employs TRBV6-6 and TRBJ2-1, with D perhaps TRBD2 (7 bases). The CDR3 is 15 amino acids. Trimming took 6 bases from V and 4 from J, leaving 16 bases between them. Germline V CDR1 and CDR2: MNHNY, SVGAGI (reference sequence). The CDR3 loop is CASRREGGLYNEQFF. The CDR3, as DNA: TGTGCCAGCAGAAGGGAGGGGGGGCTTTACAATGAGCAGTTCTTC.

This clone appeared a few times. The V call is TRBV6-6, the J call TRBJ2-5; no clear D. In germline, CDR1 is MNHNY, CDR2 SVGAGI (reference sequence). V lost 0 bases and J lost 7, with 15 bases in between. There are 15 residues in the CDR3. This CDR3 reads CASSYSRTPIRTQYF. In DNA form, the CDR3 reads TGTGCCAGCAGTTACTCGCGCACACCAATTCGGACCCAGTACTTC.

The rearrangement links TRBV5-4 to TRBJ2-5; maybe TRBD2 (7 bases). The germline CDR1 and CDR2 sequences are SGHNT and YYREEE (reference sequence). Trimming removed 4 bases from V and 5 bases from J, with 15 bases in between. The CDR3 has 14 residues. CDR3 nucleotides: TGTGCCAGCAGCCGGGGGGCCCCCGCGGAGACCCAGTACTTC. Residues: CASSRGAPAETQYF.

This rearrangement joins TRBV5-8 to TRBJ1-5; weak D call: TRBD1 (6 bases). V dropped 3 bases and J dropped 5 bases, with 9 bases sitting between them. CDR1 is SGHTS and CDR2 is YDEGEE in the germline V gene. The CDR3 totals 13 residues. The CDR3 coding sequence is TGTGCCAGCAGCTCGGGGGCCGATCAGCCCCAGCATTTT. Translation: CASSSGADQPQHF. Filled out from reference TRBV5-8 and TRBJ1-5, the complete variable domain reads EAGVTQSPTHLIKTRGQQATLRCSPISGHTSVYWYQQALGLGLQFLLWYDEGEERNRGNFPPRFSGRQFPNYSSELNVNALELEDSALYLCASSSGADQPQHFGDGTRLSIL.

The V and J genes are TRBV5-1 and TRBJ1-4; D is undetermined. The CDR3 sequence is 14 residues long. Germline V gene data show CDR1 as SGHRS and CDR2 as YFSETQ. Trimming left V 0 bases short and J 6 bases short, with 9 bases between. DNA of the CDR3: TGCGCCAGCAGCTTGGCTAGGGTTGATGAAAAACTGTTTTTT. Protein: CASSLARVDEKLFF.

This sequence joins TRBV4-1 and TRBJ1-2, with D possibly matching TRBD1 (5 bases). Germline CDR1 and CDR2: MGHRA and YSYEKL. CDR3 length equals 13 residues. The V end lost 0 bases, the J end lost 5 bases, and 7 bases lay between the germline ends. CDR3 protein: CASSQDWGYGYTF. The CDR3, as DNA: TGCGCCAGCAGCCAAGATTGGGGGTATGGCTACACCTTC.

CDR3 nucleotides: TGTGCCAGCACCGTGACAGGGAGTAACGAGCAGTACTTC. Amino acids: CASTVTGSNEQYF. The rearrangement joins TRBV5-6 to TRBJ2-7; 7 positions match TRBD1. The CDR3 has 13 residues. Germline V gives CDR1 SGHDT, CDR2 YYEEEE. Germline trimming cut 6 bases from V and 5 bases from J; bases unmatched to any gene: 8.

As regards this clone: The same CDR3 also results from other DNA sequences found in this sample. The gene calls are TRBV19 and TRBJ2-2, with 11 nucleotides matching TRBD2. This CDR3 spans 15 amino acids. Germline values: CDR1 LNHDA, CDR2 SQIVND (reference sequence). With V trimmed by 1 base and J by 5 bases, 0 bases remained unmatched. The CDR3 loop is CASSIVAGGTGELFF. The CDR3 DNA is TGTGCCAGTAGTATAGTAGCGGGAGGGACCGGGGAGCTGTTTTTT. The complete variable domain, with remaining parts taken from reference TRBV19 and TRBJ2-2, reads DGGITQSPKYLFRKEGQNVTLSCEQNLNHDAMYWYRQDPGQGLRLIYYSQIVNDFQKGDIAEGYSVSREKKESFPLTVTSAQKNPTAFYLCASSIVAGGTGELFFGEGSRLTVL.

This clone was picked up one time. The chain joins TRBV10-2 to TRBJ1-2; D is possibly TRBD1 (5 bases). V was trimmed by 2 bases and J by 2 bases, leaving 6 bases between them. The CDR3 loop spans 13 amino acids. The V gene's germline CDR1 is WSHSY and CDR2 SAAADI. The chain's CDR3 is CASSEAGNYGYTF. Written as DNA, the CDR3 is TGCGCCAGCAGTGAGGCAGGGAACTATGGCTACACCTTC.

This rearrangement joins TRBV14 to TRBJ2-3; TRBD1 might be the D (6 bases). Germline V gives CDR1 SGHDN, CDR2 FVKESK. The CDR3 loop spans 17 amino acids. Between the trimmed V and J ends, which lost 6 bases and 0 bases, there was a span of 19 bases. DNA for the CDR3: TGTGCCAGCAGTCGATCCCAGGGGTATGGAAGCACAGATACGCAGTATTTT. Translation gives CASSRSQGYGSTDTQYF.

A few counts support this clone. The gene calls are TRBV30 and TRBJ1-5; TRBD1 agrees at 7 bases. Unmatched junction bases numbered 4, after V lost 5 bases and J lost 3 bases. CDR3 size: 13 residues. CDR1 is GTSNPN and CDR2 is SVGIG in the germline V gene (reference sequence). CDR3 loop: CAWAGGDNQPQHF. As DNA, the CDR3 is TGTGCCTGGGCAGGGGGGGACAATCAGCCCCAGCATTTT.

The gene calls are TRBV28 and TRBJ2-1; D is tentatively TRBD1 or TRBD2 (5 bases each). Germline V gene data show CDR1 as MDHEN and CDR2 as SYDVKM. This CDR3 region has 16 residues. V was clipped by 3 bases and J by 4 bases, with 16 bases between them. CDR3 region: CASSFAGRAPYNEQFF. In nucleotides, the CDR3 is TGTGCCAGCAGTTTCGCAGGGAGAGCACCTTACAATGAGCAGTTCTTC.

The V and J genes are TRBV4-2 and TRBJ2-7, with D hard to call. Trimming stripped 1 base from V and 2 bases from J, with 9 bases between. CDR1 LGHNA and CDR2 YNFKEQ come from the germline V gene. There are 14 residues in the CDR3. CDR3 DNA: TGTGCCAGCAGCCAAGCCGGGCCCACCTACGAGCAGTACTTC. It encodes CASSQAGPTYEQYF.

The chain links TRBV28 to TRBJ2-5, with D tentatively TRBD2 (5 bases). V lost 3 bases and J 5 bases, leaving 10 bases between the germline ends. The CDR3 has 13 amino acids. The germline V gene encodes CDR1 MDHEN and CDR2 SYDVKM. The CDR3 DNA reads as TGTGCCAGCAGTTTGGGGAGCTTTGAGACCCAGTACTTC. It translates to CASSLGSFETQYF.

V usage is TRBV7-9 and J usage is TRBJ2-7; 8 nucleotides match TRBD1. The germline V gene encodes CDR1 SEHNR and CDR2 FQNEAQ (reference sequence). V shed 5 bases and J 2 bases; nucleotides not matched to a gene: 11. There are 16 residues in the CDR3. CDR3 region: CASSNLGTGGTYEQYF. Here the CDR3 DNA reads TGTGCCAGCAGCAACCTAGGGACAGGTGGAACCTACGAGCAGTACTTC.

This chain uses TRBV10-3 with TRBJ2-5, with 10 bases that match TRBD2. Germline V gene data show CDR1 as ENHRY and CDR2 as SYGVKD. This CDR3 is built from 15 residues. Trimming removed 10 bases from V and 5 bases from J; junction bases left unmatched: 13. CDR3 protein: CATGRPSGRGETQYF. The CDR3 DNA reads TGTGCCACCGGGCGACCTAGCGGGAGAGGGGAGACCCAGTACTTC.

The V gene is TRBV25-1, the J gene TRBJ2-6; D is perhaps TRBD2 (7 bases). Germline V lookup: CDR1 MGHDK, CDR2 SYGVNS. Trimming removed 3 bases from V and 2 bases from J, with 14 bases in between. The CDR3 length is 17 residues. CDR3 DNA: TGTGCCAGCAGTGAGACTCTGGGGGGGCCTGGGGCCAACGTCCTGACTTTC. Its protein product is CASSETLGGPGANVLTF.

Points on this clone: Other DNA sequences in this sample translate to the same CDR3. This chain uses TRBV20-1 with TRBJ2-7, with a possible D match to TRBD1 (6 bases). The CDR3 totals 11 residues. Trimming pared 5 bases from V and 3 bases from J, leaving 8 bases between. Germline CDR1 is DFQATT and CDR2 is SNEGSKA (reference sequence). The CDR3: CSAFRGYEQYF. The CDR3 bases are TGCAGTGCTTTCAGGGGCTACGAGCAGTACTTC.

This chain connects TRBV28 to TRBJ1-5, with TRBD1 matching over 10 bases. The CDR3 spans 15 residues. Germline CDR1 reads MDHEN; CDR2 reads SYDVKM. Germline trimming cut 3 bases from V and 7 bases from J; bases unmatched to any gene: 6. The CDR3 protein is CASSFPGQGGQPQHF. The CDR3 DNA sequence: TGTGCCAGCAGTTTTCCTGGACAGGGGGGACAGCCCCAGCATTTT.

For this clone: The identical CDR3 is also encoded by other nucleotide sequences in the sample. This chain links TRBV5-1 with TRBJ2-5, with 10 bases identical to TRBD2. V lost 0 bases to trimming and J lost 1 base; unmatched junction nucleotides: 0. The CDR3 totals 15 residues. The germline V gene encodes CDR1 SGHRS and CDR2 YFSETQ. CDR3 sequence (DNA): TGCGCCAGCAGCTTGGCTAGCGGGGGCCAAGAGACCCAGTACTTC. It specifies CASSLASGGQETQYF.

The chain uses TRBV21-1 and TRBJ2-2; TRBD2 reflects the table's D call only, with no check against the DNA. TRBV21-1 is classified as a pseudogene. This CDR3 has 16 amino acids. CDR3: CASSKEAGEDGGELFF. CDR3 bases: TGTGCCAGCAGCAAAGAAGCGGGGGAGGATGGCGGGGAGCTGTTTTTT.

This clone was picked up one time. The chain joins TRBV27 to TRBJ1-2; D gene uncertain. Between the trimmed V and J ends, which lost 3 bases and 5 bases, there was a span of 10 bases. This CDR3 is 13 amino acids long. From germline, CDR1 is MNHEY and CDR2 SMNVEV (reference sequence). The CDR3 protein is CASSFVGFYGYTF. DNA for the CDR3: TGTGCCAGCAGTTTTGTGGGTTTTTATGGCTACACCTTC.

The chain links TRBV6-6 to TRBJ1-2; D is possibly TRBD1 (5 bases). CDR1 is MNHNY and CDR2 is SVGAGI in the germline V gene (reference sequence). The CDR3 runs to 14 residues. V lost 0 bases, J lost 6 bases, and 11 bases lay in between. The CDR3 nucleotides read TGTGCCAGCAGTTACTCCTTCGAGGGGAATGGCTACACCTTC. The encoded protein is CASSYSFEGNGYTF.

This clone was recorded only once. The chain is built from TRBV5-1 and TRBJ2-6, with unresolved D. The CDR3 is made up of 18 amino acids. Germline CDR1 and CDR2: SGHRS and YFSETQ. The V end was cut by 4 bases, the J end by 0 bases, with 17 bases between. The CDR3, as DNA: TGCGCCAGCAGCCTATCTGTCGTCCCCTACTCTGGGGCCAACGTCCTGACTTTC. This encodes CASSLSVVPYSGANVLTF.

Here the CDR3 DNA reads TGCGCCAGCAGCGTGAAAATATTTCAGGAGAGCTCCTACAATGAGCAGTTCTTC. Translation gives CASSVKIFQESSYNEQFF. The J gene is TRBJ2-1, the V gene TRBV5-1; D is ambiguous. The germline CDR1 and CDR2 sequences are SGHRS and YFSETQ. The CDR3 covers 18 residues. V lost 4 bases and J 0 bases, leaving 20 bases between the germline ends.

The chain combines TRBV18 with TRBJ2-2, with D uncertain. Germline CDR1 reads KGHSH; CDR2 reads LQKENI. CDR3 length: 17 amino acids. The V end lost 3 bases, the J end lost 4 bases, and 18 bases lay between the germline ends. The CDR3 bases are TGTGCCAGCTCACCCCGGAGAGACCCCCCGAGCACCGGGGAGCTGTTTTTT. Protein sequence: CASSPRRDPPSTGELFF. Combining the CDR3 with reference TRBV18 and TRBJ2-2 gives the whole variable domain NAGVMQNPRHLVRRRGQEARLRCSPMKGHSHVYWYRQLPEEGLKFMVYLQKENIIDESGMPKERFSAEFPKEGPSILRIQQVVRGDSAAYFCASSPRRDPPSTGELFFGEGSRLTVL.

V is TRBV5-1 and J is TRBJ2-1; 7 bases are shared with TRBD1. V lost 2 bases, J lost 9 bases, and 8 bases stayed unmatched. This CDR3 is 14 amino acids long. Germline V lookup: CDR1 SGHRS, CDR2 YFSETQ. The CDR3 sequence is CASSFTKQGSEQFF. The CDR3 DNA sequence: TGCGCCAGCAGCTTCACAAAACAGGGGTCTGAGCAGTTCTTC.

V and J are TRBV2 and TRBJ2-7, with D maybe TRBD1 (6 bases). Trimming removed 5 bases from V and 6 bases from J, with 20 bases in between. Germline CDR1 is SNHLY and CDR2 is FYNNEI. The CDR3 is 15 residues long. The CDR3 region has the DNA TGTGCCAGCAGTTTTCAGGGGCTCGAAGGGGGCGAGCAGTACTTC. It yields the protein CASSFQGLEGGEQYF.

This chain connects TRBV6-5 to TRBJ2-6; no firm D call. V was pared by 4 bases and J by 2 bases, with 9 bases between. This CDR3 spans 15 amino acids. Germline CDR1 reads MNHEY; CDR2 reads SVGAGI. CDR3 in DNA: TGTGCCAGCAGTTCCCCGGTTACTGGGGCCAACGTCCTGACTTTC. Translation gives CASSSPVTGANVLTF.

The rearrangement links TRBV5-1 to TRBJ1-3; no definite D call. This CDR3 comprises 15 residues. V shed 0 bases and J shed 4 bases, with 11 bases lying between them. Germline V gene data show CDR1 as SGHRS and CDR2 as YFSETQ. CDR3 bases: TGCGCCAGCAGCTTGGGTGGGGTAGGAGGAAACACCATATATTTT. This gives the protein CASSLGGVGGNTIYF.

As for this clone: At one end, the junction sequence differs from germline, possibly due to a read error. This chain connects TRBV6-6 to TRBJ2-1; perhaps TRBD2 as D (6 bases). Germline V CDR1 and CDR2: MNHNY, SVGAGI (reference sequence). The CDR3 contains 14 residues. The CDR3 region is CASSRTSSHNEQFF. CDR3 in DNA: TGTGCCAGCAGCCGCACTAGCTCCCACAATGAGCAGTTCTTC.

The V call is TRBV4-1, the J call TRBJ2-5; 7 bases are shared with TRBD1. V trimming: 1 base; J trimming: 2 bases; junction bases outside the gene matches: 7. CDR1 is MGHRA and CDR2 is YSYEKL in the germline V gene. CDR3 length: 16 amino acids. The CDR3 loop reads CASSQGLGTAQETQYF. DNA of the CDR3: TGCGCCAGCAGCCAAGGGCTGGGGACAGCACAAGAGACCCAGTACTTC.